This TCR beta chain is from a study of spatial heterogeneity in lung cancer. Findings of the study overall: At tumor resection, ubiquitous expanded TCRs were detected in blood more often than later.

TCRdb recomputed calls from the 5' RACE reads with MiXCR, one row per CDR3 protein. The table includes about 87,000 distinct CDR3 sequences, roughly a fifth detected once. Time point in this sample: blood at routine non-recurrence follow-up after resection. Whole RNA, which was extracted from tumor, nontumor lung tissue or frozen PBMC, was sequenced without any cell sorting. Germline CDR1 DFQATT, CDR2 SNEGSKA (reference sequence). V lost 3 bases to trimming and J lost 7 bases, with 16 bases between them. The CDR3 contains 15 residues. This clonotype was observed many times. Its antigen is unidentified.

This TCR came from a male donor with early-stage non-small cell lung cancer. The gene calls are TRBV20-1 and TRBJ1-6; TRBD1 might be the D (5 bases). The sample consisted of PBMCs, taken at follow-up. CDR3 coding DNA: TGCAGTGCTAGCTCGGGGTCCGGGGGAAATTCACCCCTCCACTTT. It is translated as CSASSGSGGNSPLHF.